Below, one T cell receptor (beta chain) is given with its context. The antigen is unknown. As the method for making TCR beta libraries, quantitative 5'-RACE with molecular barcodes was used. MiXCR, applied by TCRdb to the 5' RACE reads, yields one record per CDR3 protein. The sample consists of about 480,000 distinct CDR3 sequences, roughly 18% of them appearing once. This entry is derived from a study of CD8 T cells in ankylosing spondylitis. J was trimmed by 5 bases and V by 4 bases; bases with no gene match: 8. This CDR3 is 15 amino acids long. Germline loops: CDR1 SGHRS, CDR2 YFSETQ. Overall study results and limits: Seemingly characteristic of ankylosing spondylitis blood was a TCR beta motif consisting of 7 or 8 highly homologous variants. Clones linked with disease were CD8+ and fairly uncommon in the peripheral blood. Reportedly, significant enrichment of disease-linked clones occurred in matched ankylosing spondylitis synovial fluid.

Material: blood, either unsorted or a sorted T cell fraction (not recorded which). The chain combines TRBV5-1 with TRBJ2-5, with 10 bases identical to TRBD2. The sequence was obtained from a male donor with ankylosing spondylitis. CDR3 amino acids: CASSRGTSAGETQYF. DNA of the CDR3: TGCGCCAGCAGCCGCGGGACTAGCGCTGGGGAGACCCAGTACTTC.